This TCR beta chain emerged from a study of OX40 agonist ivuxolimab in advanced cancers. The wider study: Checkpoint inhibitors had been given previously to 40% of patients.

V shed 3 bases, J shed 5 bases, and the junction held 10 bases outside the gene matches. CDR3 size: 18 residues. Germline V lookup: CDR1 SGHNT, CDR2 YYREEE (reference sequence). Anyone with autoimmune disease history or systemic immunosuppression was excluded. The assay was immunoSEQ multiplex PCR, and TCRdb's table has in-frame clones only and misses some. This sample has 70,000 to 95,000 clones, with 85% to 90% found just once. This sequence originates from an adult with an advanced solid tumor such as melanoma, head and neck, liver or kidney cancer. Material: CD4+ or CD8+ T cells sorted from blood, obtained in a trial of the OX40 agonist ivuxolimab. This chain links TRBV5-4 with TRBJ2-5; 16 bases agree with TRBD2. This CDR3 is CASSSGLAGGRRLETQYF. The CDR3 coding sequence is TGTGCCAGCAGCTCGGGACTAGCGGGGGGGCGTAGGCTGGAGACCCAGTACTTC.